The source of this T cell receptor beta chain is a study of sequential checkpoint blockade in melanoma. As for the study in general: Randomization was 1:1 between first-line nivolumab→ipilimumab and ipilimumab→nivolumab. After both sequences, patients received maintenance nivolumab.

Profiling relied on immunoSEQ multiplex PCR, and the TCRdb table lists in-frame clones only, not all of them. Of 13,000 or so clones detected, 50% to 55% appear once; the ten largest clones hold around 15%. V was pared by 2 bases and J by 3 bases, with 13 bases between. CDR3 length: 16 amino acids. Germline CDR1 reads MNHEY; CDR2 reads SVGAGI. Treatment specified: randomized to nivolumab then ipilimumab (arm A) or the reverse (arm B). The chain uses TRBV6-5 and TRBJ1-4; D is unclear. This TCR was sampled from a human donor with melanoma. Material: CD8+ T cells sorted from blood (inferred from file names), obtained from a patient given nivolumab and ipilimumab in sequence. The CDR3 DNA sequence: TGTGCCAGCAGTTACGGCACCCTACGGGCTAATGAAAAACTGTTTTTT. Its protein product is CASSYGTLRANEKLFF.